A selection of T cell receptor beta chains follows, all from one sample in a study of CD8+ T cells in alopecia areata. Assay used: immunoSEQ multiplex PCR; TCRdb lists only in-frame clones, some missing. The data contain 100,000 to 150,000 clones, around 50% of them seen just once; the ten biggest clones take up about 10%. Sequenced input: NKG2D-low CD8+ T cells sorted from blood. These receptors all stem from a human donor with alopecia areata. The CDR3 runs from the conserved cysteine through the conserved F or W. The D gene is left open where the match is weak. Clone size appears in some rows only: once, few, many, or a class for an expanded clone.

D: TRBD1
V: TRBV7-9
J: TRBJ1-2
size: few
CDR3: CASSRQGNYGYTF
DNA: TGTGCCAGCAGCAGACAGGGGAACTATGGCTACACCTTC

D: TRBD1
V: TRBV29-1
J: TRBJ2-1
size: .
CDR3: CSVEGQGAYNEQFF
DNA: TGCAGCGTTGAGGGACAGGGGGCATACAATGAGCAGTTCTTC

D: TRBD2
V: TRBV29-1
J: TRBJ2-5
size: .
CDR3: CSVDGLAGVQETQYF
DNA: TGCAGCGTTGACGGGTTAGCGGGGGTACAAGAGACCCAGTACTTC

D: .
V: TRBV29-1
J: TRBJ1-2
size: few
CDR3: CSVESEGGSYGYTF
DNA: TGCAGCGTTGAAAGCGAGGGTGGGAGCTATGGCTACACCTTC

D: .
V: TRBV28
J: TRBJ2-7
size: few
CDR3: CASSSRDGEKQYF
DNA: TGTGCCAGCAGTTCTCGGGACGGGGAGAAGCAGTACTTC

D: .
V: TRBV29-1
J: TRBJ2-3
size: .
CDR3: CSVPGGTSPDTQYF
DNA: TGCAGCGTTCCGGGCGGCACTAGCCCAGATACGCAGTATTTT

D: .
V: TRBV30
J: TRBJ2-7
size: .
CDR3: CAMSGMGLEQYF
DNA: TGTGCCATGTCTGGGATGGGGCTCGAGCAGTACTTC

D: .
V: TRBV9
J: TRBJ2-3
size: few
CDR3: CASSIGVGPDTQYF
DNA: TGTGCCAGCAGTATAGGAGTGGGGCCAGATACGCAGTATTTT

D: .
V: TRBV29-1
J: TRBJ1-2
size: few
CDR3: CSVDGGGYGYTF
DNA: TGCAGCGTTGATGGGGGAGGCTATGGCTACACCTTC

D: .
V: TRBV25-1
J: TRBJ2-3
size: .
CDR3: CASSEFDHTQYF
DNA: TGTGCCAGCAGTGAATTCGACCATACGCAGTATTTT

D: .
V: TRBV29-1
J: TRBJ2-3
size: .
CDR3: CSVGGLPDTQYF
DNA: TGCAGCGTGGGGGGGCTTCCAGATACGCAGTATTTT

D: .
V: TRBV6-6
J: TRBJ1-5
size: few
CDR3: CASSYLGGGRQPQHF
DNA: TGTGCCAGCAGTTACCTTGGTGGGGGAAGGCAGCCCCAGCATTTT

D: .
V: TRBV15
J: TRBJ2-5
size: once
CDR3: CATSSGRGQETQYF
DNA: TGTGCCACCAGCAGTGGCAGGGGTCAAGAGACCCAGTACTTC

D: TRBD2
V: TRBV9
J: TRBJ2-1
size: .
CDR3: CASSSIAGGNEQFF
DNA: TGTGCCAGCAGCTCCATAGCGGGAGGAAATGAGCAGTTCTTC

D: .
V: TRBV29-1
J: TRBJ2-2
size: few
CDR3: CSVLVGNTGELFF
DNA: TGCAGCGTGCTTGTCGGGAACACCGGGGAGCTGTTTTTT

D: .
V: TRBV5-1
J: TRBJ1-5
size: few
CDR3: CASSLSLPSNQPQHF
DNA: TGCGCCAGCAGCTTGTCTCTCCCCAGCAATCAGCCCCAGCATTTT

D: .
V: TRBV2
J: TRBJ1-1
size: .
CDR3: CASSRNTEAFF
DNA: TGTGCCAGCAGTAGGAACACTGAAGCTTTCTTT

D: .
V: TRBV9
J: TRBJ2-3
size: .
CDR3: CASSVGGSTQYF
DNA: TGTGCCAGCAGCGTAGGAGGAAGTACGCAGTATTTT

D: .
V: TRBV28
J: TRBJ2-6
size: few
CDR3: CASSVTGLSGANVLTF
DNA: TGTGCCAGCAGTGTGACAGGCCTCTCTGGGGCCAACGTCCTGACTTTC

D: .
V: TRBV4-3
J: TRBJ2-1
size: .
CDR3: CASSQGGYNEQFF
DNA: TGCGCCAGCAGCCAAGGGGGCTACAATGAGCAGTTCTTC

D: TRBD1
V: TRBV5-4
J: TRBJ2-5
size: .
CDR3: CASSLPRDRGGVETQYF
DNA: TGTGCCAGCAGCTTACCCCGGGACAGGGGTGGAGTAGAGACCCAGTACTTC

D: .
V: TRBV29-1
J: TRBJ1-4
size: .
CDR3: CSVESAGANEKLFF
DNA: TGCAGCGTTGAATCTGCAGGGGCTAATGAAAAACTGTTTTTT

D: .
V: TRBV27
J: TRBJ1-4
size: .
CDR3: CASSPQGYEKLFF
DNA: TGTGCCAGCAGCCCTCAGGGCTATGAAAAACTGTTTTTT

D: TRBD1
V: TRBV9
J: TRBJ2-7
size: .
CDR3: CASSPLGTDYEQYF
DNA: TGTGCCAGCAGCCCTCTAGGGACAGATTACGAGCAGTACTTC

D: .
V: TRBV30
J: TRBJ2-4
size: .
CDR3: CAWSWEEANIQYF
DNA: TGTGCCTGGAGTTGGGAGGAGGCAAACATTCAGTACTTC

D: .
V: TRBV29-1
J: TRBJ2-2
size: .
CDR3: CSVEDPLGFTGELFF
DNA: TGCAGCGTTGAAGACCCACTAGGGTTCACCGGGGAGCTGTTTTTT

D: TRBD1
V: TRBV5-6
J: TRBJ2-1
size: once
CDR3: CASSIGTGNEQFF
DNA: TGTGCCAGCAGCATAGGGACAGGGAATGAGCAGTTCTTC

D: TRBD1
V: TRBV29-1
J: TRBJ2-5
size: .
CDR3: CSVGRQGRDQETQYF
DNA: TGCAGCGTTGGACGACAGGGTCGGGACCAAGAGACCCAGTACTTC

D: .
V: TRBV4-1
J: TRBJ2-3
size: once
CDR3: CASSQQGRAEVQYF
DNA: TGCGCCAGCAGCCAGCAGGGACGGGCAGAGGTGCAGTATTTT

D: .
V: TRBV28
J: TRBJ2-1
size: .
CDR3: CASGFGNNEQFF
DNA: TGTGCCAGCGGGTTTGGAAACAATGAGCAGTTCTTC

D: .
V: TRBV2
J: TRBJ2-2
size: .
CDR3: CASTSTGELFF
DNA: TGTGCCAGCACGAGCACCGGGGAGCTGTTTTTT

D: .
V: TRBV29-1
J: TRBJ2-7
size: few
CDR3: CSAVADSYEQYF
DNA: TGCAGTGCCGTAGCGGATTCCTACGAGCAGTACTTC

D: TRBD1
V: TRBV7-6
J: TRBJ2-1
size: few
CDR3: CASSLGQAFNEQFF
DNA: TGTGCCAGCAGCCTCGGACAGGCCTTCAATGAGCAGTTCTTC